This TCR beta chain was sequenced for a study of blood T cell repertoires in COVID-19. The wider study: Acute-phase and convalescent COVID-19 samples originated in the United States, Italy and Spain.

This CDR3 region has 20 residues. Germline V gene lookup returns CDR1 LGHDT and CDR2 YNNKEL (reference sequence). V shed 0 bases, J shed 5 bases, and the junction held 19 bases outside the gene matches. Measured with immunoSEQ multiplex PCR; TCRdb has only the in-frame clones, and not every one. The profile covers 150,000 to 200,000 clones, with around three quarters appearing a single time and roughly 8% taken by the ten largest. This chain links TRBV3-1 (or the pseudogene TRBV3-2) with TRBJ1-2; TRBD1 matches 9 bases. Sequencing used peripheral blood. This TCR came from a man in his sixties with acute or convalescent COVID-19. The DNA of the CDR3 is TGTGCCAGCAGCCAAGATAGAGTGCGGTCGGGCAGGACAGGGGCTTATGGCTACACCTTC. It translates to CASSQDRVRSGRTGAYGYTF.